The sequence of this T cell receptor beta chain was determined in a study of blood T cell repertoires in COVID-19. In the study overall: From the United States, Italy and Spain came samples of acute and convalescent COVID-19.

As processed by the authors: Nucleated cell number was recorded as an estimate derived from reference gene primer amplification. TCRdb keeps only in-frame clones here, not all; method: immunoSEQ multiplex PCR. The DNA gave D and trimming, while V, J and clone size come from that table. The sample has about 42,000 clones; approximately 86% are singletons. With 4 bases removed from V and 5 bases from J, the gap between germline ends came to 17 bases. In germline, CDR1 is SGHAT, CDR2 FQNNGV. This CDR3 comprises 15 residues. V gene TRBV11-2 combines with J gene TRBJ1-2; D is ambiguous. The material sequenced was peripheral blood. This sequence originates from a woman older than 75 in a cohort sampled during active or convalescent COVID-19. In DNA form, the CDR3 reads TGTGCCAGCAGCTCCATCTTGGCGGGTTTTTATGGCTACACCTTC. Protein: CASSSILAGFYGYTF.